This TCR beta chain is drawn from a study of beta chain features in type 1 diabetes. What was sequenced were expressed TCRB transcripts, since all of the isolated RNA had been reverse transcribed. Repertoires were generated with immunoSEQ multiplex PCR, while TCRdb's copy carries only in-frame clones and drops some. There are about 360,000 clones in the sample; 10% to 15% occur only once, and more than 0.015% lies in the top ten. This clone was picked up a small number of times. The sample holds other DNA sequences that translate to the same CDR3. V gave up 0 bases and J gave up 5 bases, with 5 bases separating them. Germline lookup yields CDR1 SGDLS and CDR2 YYNGEE. The CDR3 is 13 residues long.

Sample: naive CD4+ T cells from blood. The rearrangement uses TRBV9 and TRBJ2-2; D ambiguous. This TCR was sampled from a man aged 18 to 29 in good health. The CDR3 bases are TGTGCCAGCAGCGTAGCCCCAACCGGGGAGCTGTTTTTT. Translation: CASSVAPTGELFF.